This T cell receptor (beta chain) originates from a study of lymphopenia after photon versus proton radiotherapy. Clones were read by immunoSEQ multiplex PCR, and TCRdb kept only the in-frame ones, dropping some. The table has tens of thousands of clones, approximately 90% seen once. Regarding the study as a whole: Proton therapy kept repertoires fairly stable, unlike photons, which gained effector/memory cells. Authors raise, but do not show, better survival with proton therapy.

This clone is a singleton in its sample. Its antigen remains unidentified. The length of the CDR3 is 13 residues. The germline V gene encodes CDR1 MDHEN and CDR2 SYDVKM. Trimming left V 6 bases short and J 3 bases short, with 12 bases between. The chain uses TRBV28 and TRBJ2-7, with a possible D match to TRBD1 (6 bases). The source of this sequence is a woman in her 70s with pancreatic cancer. The specimen was peripheral blood, collected from a patient treated with photon-based radiotherapy. CDR3 residues: CASRRTGIYEQYF. As DNA, the CDR3 is TGTGCCAGCAGACGAACAGGGATCTACGAGCAGTACTTC.